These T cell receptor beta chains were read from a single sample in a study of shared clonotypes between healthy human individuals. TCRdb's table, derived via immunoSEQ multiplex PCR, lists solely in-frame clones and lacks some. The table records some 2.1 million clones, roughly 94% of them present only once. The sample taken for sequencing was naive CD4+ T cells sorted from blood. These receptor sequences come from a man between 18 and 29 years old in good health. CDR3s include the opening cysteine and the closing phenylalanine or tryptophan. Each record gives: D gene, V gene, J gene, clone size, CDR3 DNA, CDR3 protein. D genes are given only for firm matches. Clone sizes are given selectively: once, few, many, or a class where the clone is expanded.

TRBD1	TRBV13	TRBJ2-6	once	TGTGCCAGCAGCCCCAGGACAGGGAAGGGGGCCAACGTCCTGACTTTC	CASSPRTGKGANVLTF
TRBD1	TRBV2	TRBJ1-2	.	TGTGCCAGCAGTCCCAACAGGGGGAGGGGCTACACCTTC	CASSPNRGRGYTF
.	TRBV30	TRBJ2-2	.	TGTGCCTGGAGGACGACAGGGAACACCGGGGAGCTGTTTTTT	CAWRTTGNTGELFF
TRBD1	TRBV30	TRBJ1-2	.	TGTGCCTGTATGGACAGGGGGCACTATGGCTACACCTTC	CACMDRGHYGYTF
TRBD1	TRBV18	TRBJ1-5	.	TGTGCCAGCTCACCACCGAATTCAGGGGGCGGCAATCAGCCCCAGCATTTT	CASSPPNSGGGNQPQHF
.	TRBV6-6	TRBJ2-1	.	TGTGCCAGCAATAAAGGGAGCGCCTACAATGAGCAGTTCTTC	CASNKGSAYNEQFF
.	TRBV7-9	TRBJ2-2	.	TGTGCCAGCAGCAGCAGGGTCGGGGAGCTGTTTTTT	CASSSRVGELFF
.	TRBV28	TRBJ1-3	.	TGTGCCAGCAGCCCTGGACCATTCGGGAACACCATATATTTT	CASSPGPFGNTIYF
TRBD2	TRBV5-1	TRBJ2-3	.	TGCGCCAGCAGCGAGGGGACGGGCGGGAGCTTCACAGATACGCAGTATTTT	CASSEGTGGSFTDTQYF
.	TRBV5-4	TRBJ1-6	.	TGTGCCAGCAGCTTGGATACCGTTAATCCCCTCCACTTT	CASSLDTVNPLHF
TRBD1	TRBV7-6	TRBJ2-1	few	TGTGCCAGCAGCTTAACCGGACAGGGACTCAATGAGCAGTTCTTC	CASSLTGQGLNEQFF
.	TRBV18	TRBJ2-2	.	TGTGCCAGCTCCCCAGCCCTGGGACGGTTGAGAGCGAACACCGGGGAGCTGTTTTTT	CASSPALGRLRANTGELFF
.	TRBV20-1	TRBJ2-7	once	TGCAGTGCTAGCCTGAACGAGCAGTACTTC	CSASLNEQYF
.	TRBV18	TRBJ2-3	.	TGTGCCAGCTCAAATGTGGGGGATACGCAGTATTTT	CASSNVGDTQYF
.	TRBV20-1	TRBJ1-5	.	TGCAGTGCTACAGAGGGTCAGCCCCAGCATTTT	CSATEGQPQHF
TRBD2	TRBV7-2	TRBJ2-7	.	TGTGCCAGCAGCTTGTCCTGGACTAGCTCCTACGAGCAGTACTTC	CASSLSWTSSYEQYF
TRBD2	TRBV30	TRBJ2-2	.	TGTGCCTGGAGTGGGGAGGGTTCGGGGTTGTTTTTT	CAWSGEGSGLFF
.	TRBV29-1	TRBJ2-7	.	TGCAGCGTTACCCGGACGGTGAGCTCCTACGAGCAGTACTTC	CSVTRTVSSYEQYF
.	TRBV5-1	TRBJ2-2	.	TGCGCCAGCAGCTCTCGGGGGGACACCACGAACACCGGGGAGCTGTTTTTT	CASSSRGDTTNTGELFF
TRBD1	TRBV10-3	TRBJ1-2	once	TGTGCCATCAGTGAGGGGACAGGGTCTGGCTACACCTTC	CAISEGTGSGYTF
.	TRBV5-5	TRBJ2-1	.	TGTGCCAGCAGCTCGGTTACAGGGAGTCGCAATGAGCAGTTCTTC	CASSSVTGSRNEQFF
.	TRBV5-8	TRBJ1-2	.	TGTGCCAGCAGCATAGGTGGGGGCTTCTATGGCTACACCTTC	CASSIGGGFYGYTF
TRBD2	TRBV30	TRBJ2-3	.	TGTGCCTGGAGCCGGGACTACCCAGCAACAGATACGCAGTATTTT	CAWSRDYPATDTQYF
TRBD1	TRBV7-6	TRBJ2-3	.	TGTGCCAGCAGCTCCGGACAGGCAGGGTCAGATACGCAGTATTTT	CASSSGQAGSDTQYF
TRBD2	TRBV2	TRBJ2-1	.	TGTGCCAGCAGTACGCGGAGTAGCGGGAGGGCCGGTGAGCAGTTCTTC	CASSTRSSGRAGEQFF
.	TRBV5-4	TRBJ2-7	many	TGTGCCAGCAGCTCAACTCGCGACGAGCAGTACTTC	CASSSTRDEQYF
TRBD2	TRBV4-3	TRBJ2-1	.	TGCGCCAGCAGCCAAGATTCGACTAGCGGGGGAAGCTCCTACAATGAGCAGTTCTTC	CASSQDSTSGGSSYNEQFF
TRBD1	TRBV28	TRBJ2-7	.	TGTGCCAGCAGTCCCTCCCAAGGACAGGCCTACGAGCAGTACTTC	CASSPSQGQAYEQYF